The sequence of this T cell receptor beta chain was determined in a study of identical twins. Germline V gene sequence: CDR1 LGHNA, CDR2 YNFKEQ. V lost 1 base and J lost 5, with 9 bases in between. This CDR3 is built from 13 residues. Donors were all healthy Caucasians. This clonotype has ten or more counts. TCRdb re-called the 5' RACE reads with MiXCR, one entry per CDR3 protein. The data show about 660,000 distinct CDR3 sequences, less than 10% seen once. These same records also appear under a second study, on yellow fever vaccine responses in identical twins.

This clonotype was sampled from a woman aged 18-29 years in good health. Material: PBMCs. The chain links TRBV4-2 to TRBJ2-7, with unresolved D. CDR3 nucleotides: TGTGCCAGCAGCCAAGTCAATCGGGACGAGCAGTACTTC. It codes for CASSQVNRDEQYF.